Listed here are 20 T cell receptor beta chains from one sample, sequenced in a study of radiotherapy plus CTLA-4 blockade in lung cancer. Repertoires were generated with immunoSEQ multiplex PCR, while TCRdb's copy carries only in-frame clones and drops some. Here the sample spans under 65,000 clones, around 75% being singletons. The source material was peripheral blood, sampled from a patient treated with radiotherapy plus ipilimumab. These receptors were collected from a human donor with non-small cell lung cancer who had a complete response to radiotherapy plus ipilimumab.

This clone was seen only once. J is TRBJ1-1 and V is TRBV25-1, with a possible D match to TRBD1 (5 bases). CDR1 and CDR2 from the germline V gene are MGHDK and SYGVNS. This CDR3 contains 15 residues. Trimming took off 5 bases at V and 0 bases at J, with 13 bases between the two ends. This CDR3 is CASSPRTDMNTEAFF. CDR3 nucleotide sequence: TGTGCCAGCAGTCCACGGACGGACATGAACACTGAAGCTTTCTTT. The entire variable domain, with the rest obtained from reference TRBV25-1 and TRBJ1-1, is as follows: EADIYQTPRYLVIGTGKKITLECSQTMGHDKMYWYQQDPGMELHLIHYSYGVNSTEKGDLSSESTVSRIRTEHFPLTLESARPSHTSQYLCASSPRTDMNTEAFFGQGTRLTVV.

The chain recombines TRBV6-1 with TRBJ1-2, with D perhaps TRBD1 (6 bases). Trimming took 5 bases from V and 4 from J, leaving 11 bases between them. Germline loops: CDR1 MNHNS, CDR2 SASEGT. This CDR3 has 13 residues. The CDR3 sequence is CASSPGVVYGYTF. The DNA for the CDR3 is TGTGCCAGCAGTCCAGGGGTTGTCTATGGCTACACCTTC.

The genes are TRBV11-2 and TRBJ2-2; 7 bases map to TRBD2. Germline values: CDR1 SGHAT, CDR2 FQNNGV. The CDR3 is made up of 17 amino acids. The trim removed 1 base at V and 3 bases at J, leaving 8 bases unmatched. DNA of the CDR3: TGTGCCAGCAGCTTAGGAGGGCGGGAGTGGGACACCGGGGAGCTGTTTTTT. Protein: CASSLGGREWDTGELFF.

The rearrangement uses TRBV6-6 and TRBJ2-1, with 13 positions matching TRBD2. In germline, CDR1 is MNHNY, CDR2 SVGAGI (reference sequence). Trimming cost V 8 bases and J 6 bases; bases outside gene matches: 7. CDR3 length equals 15 residues. CDR3 coding DNA: TGTGCCAGCCGGCGACTAGCGGGAGGACCCAATGAGCAGTTCTTC. This encodes CASRRLAGGPNEQFF.

The rearrangement uses TRBV5-6 and TRBJ1-2, with TRBD1 identical over 9 bases. The CDR3 sequence is 15 residues long. Germline lookup yields CDR1 SGHDT and CDR2 YYEEEE. V shed 4 bases and J 3 bases; nucleotides not matched to a gene: 7. The CDR3 is CASSGPGQGYYGYTF. In DNA form, the CDR3 reads TGTGCCAGCAGCGGCCCGGGACAGGGCTACTATGGCTACACCTTC. The full variable domain, completed using reference TRBV5-6 and TRBJ1-2, is DAGVTQSPTHLIKTRGQQVTLRCSPKSGHDTVSWYQQALGQGPQFIFQYYEEEERQRGNFPDRFSGHQFPNYSSELNVNALLLGDSALYLCASSGPGQGYYGYTFGSGTRLTVV.

The chain uses TRBV29-1 and TRBJ2-5, with 12 bases lining up with TRBD2. V shed 5 bases, J shed 1 base, and the junction held 8 bases outside the gene matches. Germline loops: CDR1 SQVTM, CDR2 ANQGSEA. The CDR3 totals 16 residues. CDR3: CSVLPGLAGIQETQYF. The CDR3 nucleotides are TGCAGCGTTCTCCCCGGACTAGCGGGGATCCAAGAGACCCAGTACTTC.

The rearrangement links TRBV7-6 to TRBJ2-3, with D hard to call. V shed 5 bases and J shed 2 bases, with 8 bases lying between them. This CDR3 region has 13 residues. Germline loops: CDR1 SGHVS, CDR2 FNYEAQ. CDR3 protein: CASSLTYTDTQYF. CDR3 in DNA: TGTGCCAGCAGCCTCACTTACACAGATACGCAGTATTTT.

This sequence joins TRBV9 and TRBJ1-6, with TRBD1 matching over 9 bases. The germline CDR1 and CDR2 sequences are SGDLS and YYNGEE. The trim removed 0 bases at V and 7 bases at J, leaving 5 bases unmatched. The CDR3 sequence is 16 residues long. The CDR3 region has the DNA TGTGCCAGCAGCGTAGCTCCGGACAGGGGAAATTCACCCCTCCACTTT. This translates into CASSVAPDRGNSPLHF.

This rearrangement joins TRBV5-4 to TRBJ2-1; weak D call: TRBD1 (6 bases). Germline-derived CDR1 and CDR2 are SGHNT and YYREEE (reference sequence). This CDR3 has 12 residues. V dropped 3 bases and J dropped 9 bases, with 10 bases sitting between them. The CDR3 spells CASSSTGIEQFF. The CDR3 region has the DNA TGTGCCAGCAGCTCTACAGGGATTGAGCAGTTCTTC.

V is TRBV28 and J is TRBJ1-6, with 7 bases identical to TRBD1. Trimming took 6 bases from V and 4 from J; bases not matched to a gene: 3. The CDR3 covers 14 residues. Germline V lookup: CDR1 MDHEN, CDR2 SYDVKM. As DNA, the CDR3 is TGTGCCAGCAGCACGGGACAGTATAATTCACCCCTCCACTTT. Its translation: CASSTGQYNSPLHF.

To note about this clone: It is likely a read error, because the conserved phenylalanine at the end of the CDR3 is missing. The chain has TRBV12-5 and TRBJ1-5, with D unresolved. Trimming pared 7 bases from V and 6 bases from J, leaving 16 bases between. Germline CDR1 reads LGHNT; CDR2 reads FRNRAP. The CDR3 spans 14 residues. CDR3 nucleotides: TGTGCTAGTGCCCCCGGGGTTGTTGCTCAGCCCCAGCATCTT. Translated: CASAPGVVAQPQHL.

The chain carries TRBV27 and TRBJ2-2, with 9 bases lining up with TRBD1. There are 14 residues in the CDR3. The junction had 4 bases not matched to a gene; V was cut back by 4 bases and J by 7 bases. CDR1 and CDR2 from the germline V gene are MNHEY and SMNVEV (reference sequence). The CDR3 reads CASSWDREVGELFF. In DNA form, the CDR3 reads TGTGCCAGCAGTTGGGACAGGGAAGTCGGGGAGCTGTTTTTT.

The table lists this clone with a count of one. The genes are TRBV5-1 and TRBJ2-7, with D tentatively TRBD1 (6 bases). CDR1 and CDR2 (germline): SGHRS, YFSETQ. V was clipped by 1 base and J by 2 bases, with 10 bases between them. This CDR3 comprises 14 residues. CDR3 in DNA: TGCGCCAGCAGCTTGCGGCCAGGGGCCTACGAGCAGTACTTC. Protein: CASSLRPGAYEQYF.

The chain joins TRBV7-2 to TRBJ2-4; D uncertain. Germline V CDR1 and CDR2: SGHTA, FQGNSA. Trimming removed 5 bases from V and 0 bases from J, with 14 bases in between. CDR3 length: 16 amino acids. In DNA form, the CDR3 reads TGTGCCAGCAGCCCCACTATCCTTCTAGCCAAAAACATTCAGTACTTC. As protein: CASSPTILLAKNIQYF.

The chain has TRBV9 and TRBJ2-5; 10 bases fit TRBD1. Germline loops: CDR1 SGDLS, CDR2 YYNGEE. The trim removed 2 bases at V and 5 bases at J, leaving 9 bases unmatched. CDR3 length: 16 residues. This CDR3 is CASSVTGTGVGETQYF. As DNA, the CDR3 is TGTGCCAGCAGCGTCACCGGGACAGGGGTTGGGGAGACCCAGTACTTC.

This chain joins TRBV11-3 and TRBJ2-5, with a possible D match to TRBD2 (6 bases). The CDR3 contains 13 residues. V lost 6 bases, J lost 0 bases, and 8 bases lay in between. Germline values: CDR1 SGHNT, CDR2 YENEEA. The CDR3 reads CASSRGYQETQYF. The CDR3 nucleotides are TGTGCCAGCAGTCGGGGGTACCAAGAGACCCAGTACTTC.

The chain couples TRBV19 to TRBJ2-1, with 9 bases aligning to TRBD2. The trim removed 3 bases at V and 6 bases at J, leaving 9 bases unmatched. The germline V gene encodes CDR1 LNHDA and CDR2 SQIVND (reference sequence). The CDR3 extends over 16 amino acids. CDR3 amino acids: CASSMGGASGVNEQFF. CDR3 nucleotide sequence: TGTGCCAGTAGTATGGGTGGGGCTAGCGGGGTCAATGAGCAGTTCTTC.

The rearrangement links TRBV5-1 to TRBJ2-5; D may be TRBD1 (6 bases). CDR1 SGHRS and CDR2 YFSETQ come from the germline V gene. V gave up 1 base and J gave up 5 bases, with 15 bases separating them. CDR3 length: 15 amino acids. The CDR3 sequence: CASSLRGQKAETQYF. Written as DNA, the CDR3 is TGCGCCAGCAGCTTGCGAGGACAGAAGGCTGAGACCCAGTACTTC.

This clone was observed a single time. CDR3 DNA sequence: TGTGCCAGCAGTTACTCCCCCGACAGCACGAATGGCTACACCTTC. Translated: CASSYSPDSTNGYTF. The rearrangement links TRBV6-5 to TRBJ1-2, with D maybe TRBD1 (5 bases). Germline-derived CDR1 and CDR2 are MNHEY and SVGAGI. V was trimmed by 0 bases and J by 6 bases, leaving 14 bases between them. CDR3 length equals 15 residues.

The chain couples TRBV28 to TRBJ1-2, with D possibly TRBD1 on 5 matching bases. Germline loops: CDR1 MDHEN, CDR2 SYDVKM. Trimming took off 5 bases at V and 1 base at J, with 11 bases between the two ends. The CDR3 covers 14 residues. The CDR3 reads CASSRSRDNYGYTF. The CDR3 bases are TGTGCCAGCAGTCGCAGCAGGGATAACTATGGCTACACCTTC.